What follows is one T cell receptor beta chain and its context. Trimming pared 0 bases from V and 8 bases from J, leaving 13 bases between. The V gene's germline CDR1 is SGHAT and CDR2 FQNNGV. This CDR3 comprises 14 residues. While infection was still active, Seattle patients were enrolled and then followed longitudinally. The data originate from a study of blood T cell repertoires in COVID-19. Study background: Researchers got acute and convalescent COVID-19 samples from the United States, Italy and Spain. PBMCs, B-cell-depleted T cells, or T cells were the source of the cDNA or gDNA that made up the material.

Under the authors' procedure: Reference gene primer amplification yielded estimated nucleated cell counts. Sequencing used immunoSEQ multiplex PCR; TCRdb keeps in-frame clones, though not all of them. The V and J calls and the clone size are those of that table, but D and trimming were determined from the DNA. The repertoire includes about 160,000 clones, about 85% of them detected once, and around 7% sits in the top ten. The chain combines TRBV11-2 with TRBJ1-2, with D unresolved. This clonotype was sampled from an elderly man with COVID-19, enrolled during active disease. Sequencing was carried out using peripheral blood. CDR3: CASSLDQGREGYTF. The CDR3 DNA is TGTGCCAGCAGCTTAGATCAAGGGCGGGAGGGCTACACCTTC.